The clone carrying this T cell receptor (beta chain) was recorded at least ten times. The target antigen is unknown. This entry is derived from a study of metastatic and nonmetastatic thyroid tumors. Across the study: The study looked at repertoires side by side in blood and in tumor or nodule tissue from malignant and benign thyroid patients.

Patients had received no treatment of any kind before thyroid surgery. Study-wide results and limits: Malignant thyroid tumors reportedly had TCR beta diversity that was significantly higher than in benign nodules, in blood and tumor.

Under the authors' procedure: Building a distant-metastasis classifier for papillary thyroid cancer drew on CDR3 differences across clinicopathological groups. From the PCR reads, TCRdb re-called clones with MiXCR. The V and J calls follow TCRdb's processing rather than the paper's. This sample has tens of thousands of clones, with roughly a sixth found just once. The V end was cut by 1 base, the J end by 2 bases, with 9 bases between. The CDR3 is 14 residues long. The sequence was obtained from a female donor with papillary thyroid cancer or a benign thyroid nodule (not recorded which). Some clones in this sample may be carry-over from other donors' samples. The V and J genes are TRBV12-3 or TRBV12-4 and TRBJ2-7; D uncertain. The sample consisted of blood. CDR3: CASSLVGRAYEQYF. In DNA, the CDR3 is TGTGCCAGCAGTTTAGTCGGCCGAGCCTACGAGCAGTACTTC.